The 12 T cell receptor beta chains below all came from one sample that was sequenced in a study of blood T cells in healthy people across ages. A second PCR of about 6 to 11 cycles used a sample-barcoded 5' primer and a J-beta primer mix. In TCRdb, the 5' RACE reads were re-called with MiXCR into one record per CDR3 protein. The table records about 970,000 distinct CDR3 sequences, roughly half of them present only once. The sequenced material came from blood. These receptors all come from a woman aged 60-75 years in good health.

The rearrangement links TRBV7-8 to TRBJ2-7; TRBD2 aligns across 11 bases. Matching the DNA end better, TRBJ2-1 makes the J call doubtful. The CDR3 runs 15 residues. The germline CDR1 and CDR2 sequences are SGHVS and FQNEAQ. The CDR3 here is CASSPLSGRVGEQFF. In DNA, the CDR3 is TGTGCCAGCAGCCCTCTTAGCGGGAGGGTGGGTGAGCAGTTCTTC.

This clonotype was counted a few times. The chain joins TRBV7-2 to TRBJ1-4; D is uncertain. CDR3 length equals 16 residues. Germline V gives CDR1 SGHTA, CDR2 FQGNSA. The ends were cut back, 4 bases at V and 0 bases at J, with 12 bases in the middle. The CDR3 sequence is CASSSDPLATNEKLFF. In nucleotides, the CDR3 is TGTGCCAGCAGCTCTGACCCATTAGCAACTAATGAAAAACTGTTTTTT. The whole variable domain, remainder taken from reference TRBV7-2 and TRBJ1-4, is GAGVSQSPSNKVTEKGKDVELRCDPISGHTALYWYRQSLGQGLEFLIYFQGNSAPDKSGLPSDRFSAERTGGSVSTLTIQRTQQEDSAVYLCASSSDPLATNEKLFFGSGTQLSVL.

This chain links TRBV12-3 or TRBV12-4 with TRBJ1-4; D is undetermined. The CDR3 length is 15 residues. Trimming cost V 0 bases and J 7 bases, with 12 bases left between them. As DNA, the CDR3 is TGTGCCAGCAGTTTAGCGCTCCGTCTTGGTGAAAAACTGTTTTTT. Its protein is CASSLALRLGEKLFF.

The chain employs TRBV6-5 and TRBJ2-1; 10 nucleotides line up with TRBD2. V was pared by 2 bases and J by 9 bases, with 7 bases of the junction left unmatched. Germline lookup yields CDR1 MNHEY and CDR2 SVGAGI. There are 15 residues in the CDR3. The CDR3 DNA is TGTGCCAGCAGTTACGGGCTAGCGGGAGCAAGTGAGCAGTTCTTC. This translates into CASSYGLAGASEQFF.

The V gene is TRBV3-1, the J gene TRBJ1-6; 9 bases match TRBD1. This CDR3 comprises 15 residues. J lost 9 bases, V lost 5 bases, and 8 bases had no gene match. Germline V CDR1 and CDR2: LGHDT, YNNKEL (reference sequence). This CDR3 is CASSSGADRGSPLHF. Here the CDR3 DNA reads TGTGCCAGCAGCTCAGGAGCGGACAGGGGTTCACCCCTCCACTTT.

In this sample, this clonotype turned up a few times. The genes are TRBV9 and TRBJ2-5, with D possibly being TRBD1 or TRBD2 (5 bases each). Germline V gene lookup returns CDR1 SGDLS and CDR2 YYNGEE. This CDR3 comprises 13 residues. V gave up 3 bases and J gave up 5 bases, with 11 bases separating them. The CDR3, as DNA: TGTGCCAGCAGCGGAGGGGTGCGGGAGACCCAGTACTTC. It specifies CASSGGVRETQYF.

This clonotype occurred a few times. The V gene is TRBV4-1, the J gene TRBJ1-5; no reliable D call. The germline V gene has CDR1 MGHRA and CDR2 YSYEKL. Trimming cost V 3 bases and J 7 bases, with 10 bases left between them. This CDR3 is 13 amino acids long. This CDR3 reads CASSQALTQPQHF. The CDR3 region has the DNA TGCGCCAGCAGCCAGGCTTTAACGCAGCCCCAGCATTTT.

J is TRBJ1-1 and V is TRBV3-1; D ambiguous. Germline V gene lookup returns CDR1 LGHDT and CDR2 YNNKEL (reference sequence). This CDR3 is built from 14 residues. Trimming pared 2 bases from V and 2 bases from J, leaving 9 bases between. As DNA, the CDR3 is TGTGCCAGCAGCCAAACCCGGGCCAACACTGAAGCTTTCTTT. It yields the protein CASSQTRANTEAFF.

V is TRBV9 and J is TRBJ2-3, with no clear D. V was clipped by 2 bases and J by 2 bases, with 9 bases between them. The CDR3 is 14 residues long. Germline V lookup: CDR1 SGDLS, CDR2 YYNGEE. CDR3 DNA sequence: TGTGCCAGCAGCGTTAAGGGTTCCACAGATACGCAGTATTTT. This encodes CASSVKGSTDTQYF. Complete variable domain (other parts from reference TRBV9 and TRBJ2-3): DSGVTQTPKHLITATGQRVTLRCSPRSGDLSVYWYQQSLDQGLQFLIQYYNGEERAKGNILERFSAQQFPDLHSELNLSSLELGDSALYFCASSVKGSTDTQYFGPGTRLTVL.

This chain links TRBV18 with TRBJ2-7; 7 bases line up with TRBD1. Per germline, CDR1 KGHSH and CDR2 LQKENI. Trimming cost V 1 base and J 5 bases; bases outside gene matches: 8. This CDR3 has 15 amino acids. Written as DNA, the CDR3 is TGTGCCAGCTCACCACAGGGGGCCGCCAAGGACGAGCAGTACTTC. It yields the protein CASSPQGAAKDEQYF.

The chain has TRBV5-1 and TRBJ2-7; a weak D match, TRBD1 (6 bases). The CDR3 loop spans 12 amino acids. Trimming removed 1 base from V and 7 bases from J, with 9 bases in between. Looked up from germline, CDR1 is SGHRS and CDR2 is YFSETQ. In DNA, the CDR3 is TGCGCCAGCAGCTTGTACAGGGAAGAGCAGTACTTC. Protein sequence: CASSLYREEQYF.

V and J are TRBV7-9 and TRBJ2-1; TRBD2 matches 7 bases. Germline CDR1 is SEHNR and CDR2 is FQNEAQ (reference sequence). V gave up 3 bases and J gave up 4 bases; unmatched junction bases: 6. This CDR3 comprises 15 residues. CDR3: CASSFDAGRYNEQFF. As DNA, the CDR3 is TGTGCCAGCAGCTTTGATGCCGGGAGGTACAATGAGCAGTTCTTC.